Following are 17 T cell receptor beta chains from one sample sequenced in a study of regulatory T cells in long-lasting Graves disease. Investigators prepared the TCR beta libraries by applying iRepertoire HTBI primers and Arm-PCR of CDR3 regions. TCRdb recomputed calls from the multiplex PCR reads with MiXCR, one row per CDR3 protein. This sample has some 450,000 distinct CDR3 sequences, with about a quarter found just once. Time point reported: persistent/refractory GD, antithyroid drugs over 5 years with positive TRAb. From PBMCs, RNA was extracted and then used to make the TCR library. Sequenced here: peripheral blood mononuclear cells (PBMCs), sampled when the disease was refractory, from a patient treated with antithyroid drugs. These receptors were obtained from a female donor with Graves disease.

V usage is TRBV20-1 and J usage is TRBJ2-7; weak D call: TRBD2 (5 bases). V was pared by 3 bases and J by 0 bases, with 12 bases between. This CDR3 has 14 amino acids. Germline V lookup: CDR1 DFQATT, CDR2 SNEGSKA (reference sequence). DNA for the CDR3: TGCAGTGCTAGTGTCAGCGGTCACTCCTACGAGCAGTACTTC. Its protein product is CSASVSGHSYEQYF.

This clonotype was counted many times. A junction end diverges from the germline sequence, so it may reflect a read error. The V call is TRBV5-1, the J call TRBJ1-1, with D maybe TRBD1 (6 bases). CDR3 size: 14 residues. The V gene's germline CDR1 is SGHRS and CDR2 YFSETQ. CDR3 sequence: CASSFSGANTEAFF. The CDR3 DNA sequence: TGTGCCAGCAGCTTTTCAGGGGCGAACACTGAAGCTTTCTTT.

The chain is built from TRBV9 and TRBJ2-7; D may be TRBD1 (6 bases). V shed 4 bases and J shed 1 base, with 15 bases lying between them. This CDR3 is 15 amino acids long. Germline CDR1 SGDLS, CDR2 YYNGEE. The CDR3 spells CASSSGTQGSYEQYF. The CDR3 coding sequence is TGTGCCAGCAGCTCCGGGACCCAGGGGTCCTACGAGCAGTACTTC.

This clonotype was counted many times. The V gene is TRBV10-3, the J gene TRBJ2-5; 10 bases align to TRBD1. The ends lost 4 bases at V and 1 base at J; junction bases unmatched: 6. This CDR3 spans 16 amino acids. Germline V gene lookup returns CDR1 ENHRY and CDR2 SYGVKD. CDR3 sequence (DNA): TGTGCCATCAGTGGGAAGACAGGGGGCTCCCAAGAGACCCAGTACTTC. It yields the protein CAISGKTGGSQETQYF.

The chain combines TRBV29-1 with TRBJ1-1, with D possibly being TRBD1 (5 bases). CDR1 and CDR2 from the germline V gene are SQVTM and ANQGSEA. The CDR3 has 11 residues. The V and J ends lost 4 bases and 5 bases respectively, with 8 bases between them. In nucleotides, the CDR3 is TGCAGCGTTGCTCGGGGGACTGAAGCTTTCTTT. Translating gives CSVARGTEAFF.

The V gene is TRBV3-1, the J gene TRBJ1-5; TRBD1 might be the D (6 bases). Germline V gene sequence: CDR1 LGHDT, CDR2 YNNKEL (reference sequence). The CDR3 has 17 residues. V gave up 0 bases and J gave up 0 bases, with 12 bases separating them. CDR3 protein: CASSQDYGGLSNQPQHF. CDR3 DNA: TGTGCCAGCAGCCAAGATTACGGGGGGCTTAGCAATCAGCCCCAGCATTTT.

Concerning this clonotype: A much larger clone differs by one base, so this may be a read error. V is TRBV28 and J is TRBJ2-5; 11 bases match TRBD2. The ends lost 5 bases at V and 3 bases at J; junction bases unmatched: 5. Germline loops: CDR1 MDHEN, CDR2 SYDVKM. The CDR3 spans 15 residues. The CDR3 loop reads CASSRGTSGKETQYF. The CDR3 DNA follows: TGTGCCAGCAGTCGAGGGACTAGCGGCAAAGAGACCCAGTACTTC.

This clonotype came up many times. CDR3 coding DNA: TGTGCCAGCAGCCTGAACAGGGTATCCTACGAGCAGTACTTC. Its translation is CASSLNRVSYEQYF. J is TRBJ2-7 and V is TRBV7-2; TRBD1 might be the D (6 bases). Trimming removed 5 bases from V and 1 base from J, with 12 bases in between. Germline-derived CDR1 and CDR2 are SGHTA and FQGNSA. CDR3 length: 14 residues.

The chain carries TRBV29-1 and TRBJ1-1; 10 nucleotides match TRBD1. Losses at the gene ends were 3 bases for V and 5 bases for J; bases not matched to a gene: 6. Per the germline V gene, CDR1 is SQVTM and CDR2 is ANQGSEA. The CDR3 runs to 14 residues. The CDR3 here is CSVDRRQGATEAFF. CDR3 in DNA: TGCAGCGTTGATCGGAGACAGGGGGCTACTGAAGCTTTCTTT. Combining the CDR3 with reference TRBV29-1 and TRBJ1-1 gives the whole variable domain SAVISQKPSRDICQRGTSLTIQCQVDSQVTMMFWYRQQPGQSLTLIATANQGSEATYESGFVIDKFPISRPNLTFSTLTVSNMSPEDSSIYLCSVDRRQGATEAFFGQGTRLTVV.

The CDR3 DNA reads TGTGCCAGCAGCTTAGTGGGGAGCCTTACCACCGGGGAGCTGTTTTTT. It codes for CASSLVGSLTTGELFF. The J gene is TRBJ2-2, the V gene TRBV7-2, with a possible D match to TRBD2 (5 bases). The V end lost 1 base, the J end lost 4 bases, and 13 bases lay between the germline ends. Germline V gene sequence: CDR1 SGHTA, CDR2 FQGNSA. The CDR3 contains 16 residues. Looking up the rest from reference TRBV7-2 and TRBJ2-2 gives the full variable domain: GAGVSQSPSNKVTEKGKDVELRCDPISGHTALYWYRQSLGQGLEFLIYFQGNSAPDKSGLPSDRFSAERTGGSVSTLTIQRTQQEDSAVYLCASSLVGSLTTGELFFGEGSRLTVL.

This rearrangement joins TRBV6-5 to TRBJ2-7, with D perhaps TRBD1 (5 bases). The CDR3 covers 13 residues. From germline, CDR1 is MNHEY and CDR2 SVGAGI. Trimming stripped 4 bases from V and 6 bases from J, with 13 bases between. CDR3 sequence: CASSWQGRGEQYF. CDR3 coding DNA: TGTGCCAGCAGTTGGCAGGGTAGAGGCGAGCAGTACTTC.

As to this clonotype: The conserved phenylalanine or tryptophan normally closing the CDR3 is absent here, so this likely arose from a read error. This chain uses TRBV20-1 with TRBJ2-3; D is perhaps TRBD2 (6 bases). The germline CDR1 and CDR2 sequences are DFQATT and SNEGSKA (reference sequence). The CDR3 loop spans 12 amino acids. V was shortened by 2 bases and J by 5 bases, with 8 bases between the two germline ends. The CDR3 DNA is TGCAGTGCTAGAAAGGGAGGAGATACGCAGTATCTT. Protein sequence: CSARKGGDTQYL.

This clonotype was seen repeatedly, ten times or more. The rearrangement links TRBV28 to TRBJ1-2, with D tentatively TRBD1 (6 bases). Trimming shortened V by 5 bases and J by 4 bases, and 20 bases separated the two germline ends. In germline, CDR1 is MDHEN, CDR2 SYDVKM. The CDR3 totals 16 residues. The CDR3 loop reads CASSPATGLHSYGYTF. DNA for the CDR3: TGTGCCAGCAGTCCTGCGACAGGACTTCATTCCTATGGCTACACCTTC.

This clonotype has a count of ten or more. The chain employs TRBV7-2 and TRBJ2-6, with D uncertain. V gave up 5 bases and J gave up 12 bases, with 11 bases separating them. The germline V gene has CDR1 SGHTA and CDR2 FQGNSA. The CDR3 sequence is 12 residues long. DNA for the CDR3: TGTGCCAGCAGCCCGCGGTGGGGCGTCCTGACTTTC. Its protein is CASSPRWGVLTF.

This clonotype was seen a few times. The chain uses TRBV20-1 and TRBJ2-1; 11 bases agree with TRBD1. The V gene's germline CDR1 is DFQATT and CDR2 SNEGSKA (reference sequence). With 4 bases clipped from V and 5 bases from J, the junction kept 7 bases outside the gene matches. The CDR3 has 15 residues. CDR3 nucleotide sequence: TGCAGTGCTATAGCGATGGACAGGGGGCACAATGAGCAGTTCTTC. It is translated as CSAIAMDRGHNEQFF.

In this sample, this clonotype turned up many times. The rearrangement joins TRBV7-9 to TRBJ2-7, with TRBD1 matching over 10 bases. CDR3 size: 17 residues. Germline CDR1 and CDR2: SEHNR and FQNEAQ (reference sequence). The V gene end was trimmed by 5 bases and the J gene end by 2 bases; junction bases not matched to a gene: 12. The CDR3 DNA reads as TGTGCCAGCAGCCCGACAGGGGGCAATTCTTGGGCCTACGAGCAGTACTTC. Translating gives CASSPTGGNSWAYEQYF.

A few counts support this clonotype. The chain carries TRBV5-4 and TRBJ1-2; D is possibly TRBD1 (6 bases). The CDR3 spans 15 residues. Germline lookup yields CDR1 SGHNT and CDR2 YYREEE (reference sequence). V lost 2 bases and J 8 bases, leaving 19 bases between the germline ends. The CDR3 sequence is CASSLRVAGEVGYTF. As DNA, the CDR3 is TGTGCCAGCAGCTTAAGAGTGGCAGGGGAAGTCGGCTACACCTTC.